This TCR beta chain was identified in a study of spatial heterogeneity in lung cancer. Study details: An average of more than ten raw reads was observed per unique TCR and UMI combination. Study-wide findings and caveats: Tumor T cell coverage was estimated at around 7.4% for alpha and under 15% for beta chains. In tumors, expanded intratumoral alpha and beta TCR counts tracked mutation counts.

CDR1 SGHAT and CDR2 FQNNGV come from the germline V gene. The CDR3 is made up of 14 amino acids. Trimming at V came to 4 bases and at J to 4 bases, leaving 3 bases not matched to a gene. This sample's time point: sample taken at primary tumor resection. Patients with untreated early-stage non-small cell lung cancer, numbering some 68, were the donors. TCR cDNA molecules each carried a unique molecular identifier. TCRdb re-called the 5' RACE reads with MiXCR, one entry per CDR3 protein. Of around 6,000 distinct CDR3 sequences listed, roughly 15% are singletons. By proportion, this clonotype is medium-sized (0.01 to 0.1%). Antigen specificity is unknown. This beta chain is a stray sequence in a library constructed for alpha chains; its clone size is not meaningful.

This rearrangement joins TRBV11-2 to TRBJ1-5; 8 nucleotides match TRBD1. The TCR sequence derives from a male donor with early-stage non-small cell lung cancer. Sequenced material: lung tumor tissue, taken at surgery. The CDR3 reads CASSSTGGNQPQHF. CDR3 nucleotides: TGTGCCAGCAGCTCAACAGGGGGAAATCAGCCCCAGCATTTT.